This is a list of T cell receptor beta chains from one sample in a study of CD4 T cells in relation to SARS-CoV-2 and coronaviruses. These receptors' antigens are unknown. Here immunoSEQ multiplex PCR was the method, and the copy in TCRdb shows in-frame clones only, minus some. The sample includes some 22,000 clones, 70% to 85% seen only once; the top ten take about a sixth. The sequencing sample was made of CD4+ T cells from PBMCs, cultured in vitro. The origin of the receptors is a human donor in good health. The CDR3 runs from the conserved cysteine through the conserved F or W. The D gene is left open where the match is weak. Part of the rows lack a size; the others show once, few, many or a class for expanded clones.

j_call | clone_size | v_call | d_call | cdr3_aa | cdr3_nt
TRBJ2-7 | few | TRBV5-5 | TRBD1 | CASSFRGSRSYEQYF | TGTGCCAGCAGCTTCAGGGGGTCTAGGTCCTACGAGCAGTACTTC
TRBJ1-1 | - | TRBV7-9 | - | CASSTRQENTEAFF | TGTGCCAGCAGCACCCGACAGGAAAACACTGAAGCTTTCTTT
TRBJ1-5 | - | TRBV10-2 | - | CASMLGADGQPQHF | TGCGCCAGCATGTTGGGGGCCGACGGGCAGCCCCAGCATTTT
TRBJ2-5 | - | TRBV7-9 | TRBD1 | CASSPQGAGETQYF | TGTGCCAGCAGCCCTCAGGGGGCCGGGGAGACCCAGTACTTC
TRBJ1-1 | once | TRBV11-3 | TRBD1 | CASSLDNGPQGETKAFF | TGTGCCAGCAGCTTAGATAACGGGCCCCAGGGGGAAACGAAAGCTTTCTTT
TRBJ1-4 | - | TRBV3-1/TRBV3-2 | - | CASSQSGQLNEKLFF | TGTGCCAGCAGCCAATCAGGACAGCTTAATGAAAAACTGTTTTTT
TRBJ1-2 | - | TRBV2 | TRBD1 | CASAWTGGGYTF | TGTGCCAGCGCCTGGACAGGAGGAGGCTACACCTTC
TRBJ2-1 | - | TRBV6-5 | TRBD1 | CASSPGQANEQFF | TGTGCCAGCAGTCCCGGACAGGCCAATGAGCAGTTCTTC
TRBJ2-7 | - | TRBV11-2 | TRBD1 | CASSDRGGYGEQYF | TGTGCCAGCAGCGACAGGGGGGGCTACGGCGAGCAGTACTTC
TRBJ2-3 | - | TRBV7-2 | - | CASSQVRGISVDTQYF | TGTGCCAGCAGCCAAGTGAGGGGGATTTCGGTAGATACGCAGTATTTT
TRBJ2-7 | few | TRBV5-4 | TRBD2 | CASSMGLAGVDEQYF | TGTGCCAGCAGCATGGGACTAGCGGGAGTTGACGAGCAGTACTTC
TRBJ1-6 | - | TRBV30 | - | CAWSASIGRGSPLHF | TGTGCCTGGAGTGCCTCGATAGGTAGAGGGTCACCCCTCCACTTT
TRBJ2-7 | few | TRBV7-9 | - | CASSPLFFTRTYEQYF | TGTGCCAGCAGCCCCCTCTTTTTCACGAGAACCTACGAGCAGTACTTC
TRBJ1-2 | - | TRBV28 | TRBD1 | CASRRSAGGYGYTF | TGTGCCAGCAGACGTTCGGCAGGGGGCTATGGCTACACCTTC
TRBJ2-5 | few | TRBV3-1/TRBV3-2 | TRBD2 | CASSPRTSGTGETQYF | TGTGCCAGCAGCCCTCGGACTAGCGGGACGGGGGAGACCCAGTACTTC
TRBJ1-6 | - | TRBV7-2 | TRBD1 | CASSFRDRGLSPLHF | TGTGCCAGCAGCTTTCGGGACAGGGGGCTCTCACCCCTCCACTTT
TRBJ1-5 | - | TRBV7-9 | - | CASSLGENQPQHF | TGTGCCAGCAGCTTAGGGGAGAATCAGCCCCAGCATTTT
TRBJ1-1 | few | TRBV5-6 | - | CASRRNTEAFF | TGTGCCAGCAGGCGAAACACTGAAGCTTTCTTT
TRBJ2-7 | - | TRBV3-1/TRBV3-2 | TRBD1 | CASTQGQGRNEQYF | TGTGCCAGCACCCAGGGACAGGGAAGGAACGAGCAGTACTTC
TRBJ1-1 | - | TRBV3-1/TRBV3-2 | - | CASSRRDANTEAFF | TGTGCCAGCAGCCGCCGGGACGCAAACACTGAAGCTTTCTTT